A selection of T cell receptor beta chains follows, all from one sample in a study of blood T cell repertoires in COVID-19. TCRdb's copy holds only in-frame clones and misses some; the assay was immunoSEQ multiplex PCR. The sample includes almost 250,000 clones, 75% to 85% seen only once; the top ten take approximately 9.1%. What was sequenced was PBMCs or T cells enriched from blood (not recorded which). These TCRs come from a woman in her fifties or sixties with acute COVID-19. Each CDR3 is given with its conserved first and last residue. D genes are given only for firm matches. Some rows mark clone size as missing; the rest say once, few, many or name a class of expanded clone.

D gene	V gene	J gene	clone size	CDR3 protein	CDR3 DNA
TRBD1	TRBV5-6	TRBJ1-3	-	CASSWGTAGNTIYF	TGTGCCAGCAGCTGGGGGACAGCTGGAAACACCATATATTTT
-	TRBV5-1	TRBJ1-2	once	CASSLQTGQNQANYGYTF	TGCGCCAGCAGCTTACAAACGGGACAAAACCAAGCTAACTATGGCTACACCTTC
-	TRBV19	TRBJ2-4	-	CASSIQAVRMYF	TGTGCCAGTAGTATACAGGCAGTCCGGATGTACTTC
TRBD1	TRBV30	TRBJ2-7	once	CAWRWGGTGTYEQYF	TGTGCCTGGAGATGGGGGGGGACAGGGACCTACGAGCAGTACTTC
-	TRBV10-1	TRBJ1-6	-	CASSDRDSPLHF	TGCGCCAGCAGTGACAGGGATTCACCCCTCCACTTT
-	TRBV19	TRBJ2-1	-	CASSKNAGAHNEQFF	TGTGCCAGTAGTAAGAATGCGGGGGCCCACAATGAGCAGTTCTTC
-	TRBV2	TRBJ1-1	-	CASSRTVGAFF	TGTGCCAGCAGTAGGACAGTTGGAGCTTTCTTT
-	TRBV21-1	TRBJ1-3	-	CASRKAPDRGHPSGNTIYF	TGTGCCAGCAGGAAAGCCCCGGACAGGGGCCACCCTTCTGGAAACACCATATATTTT
-	TRBV6-1	TRBJ1-1	-	CASSEWQGTEAFF	TGTGCCAGCAGTGAATGGCAGGGTACTGAAGCTTTCTTT
-	TRBV5-8	TRBJ1-6	-	CASSHRVGNSPLHF	TGTGCCAGCAGCCACAGGGTTGGTAATTCACCCCTCCACTTT
-	TRBV30	TRBJ1-1	-	CAWSVGGQTEAFF	TGTGCCTGGAGTGTCGGGGGGCAAACTGAAGCTTTCTTT
-	TRBV29-1	TRBJ1-2	-	CSVAQGSTYGYTF	TGCAGCGTTGCACAGGGTTCTACCTATGGCTACACCTTC
-	TRBV3-1/TRBV3-2	TRBJ1-2	-	CASSPPNPLGGYTF	TGTGCCAGCAGCCCACCTAACCCACTCGGTGGCTACACCTTC
TRBD2	TRBV9	TRBJ2-7	-	CASSETSGGYEQYF	TGTGCCAGCAGCGAAACTAGCGGGGGCTACGAGCAGTACTTC
TRBD2	TRBV5-8	TRBJ2-6	-	CASSSGVSSNVLTF	TGTGCCAGCAGCAGCGGGGTTTCGTCCAACGTCCTGACTTTC
-	TRBV24-1	TRBJ1-6	-	CATSVRDGPRDSPLHF	TGTGCCACCAGTGTTCGGGATGGGCCTAGGGATTCACCCCTCCACTTT